One TCR beta chain is described in this entry. The data were taken from a study of cytomegalovirus exposure and HLA in healthy donors. Primers: 60 Vbeta forward and 13 Jbeta reverse. Clones were sequenced by immunoSEQ multiplex PCR, and TCRdb holds only the in-frame ones, with some missing. This table has 150,000 to 250,000 clones, roughly 85% appearing once. The sequence derives from a woman in her 30s in good health and CMV-seropositive. The sequenced sample consisted of PBMCs.

The CDR3 DNA is TGTGCCACCAGCAGAAATACAGGGGCCGGGGAGCTGTTTTTT. As protein: CATSRNTGAGELFF. The chain uses TRBV15 and TRBJ2-2, with TRBD1 identical over 7 bases. Germline CDR1 and CDR2: LNHNV and YYDKDF (reference sequence). The CDR3 loop spans 14 amino acids. J was trimmed by 6 bases and V by 2 bases; bases with no gene match: 3.